This TCR beta chain was captured in a study of blood T cell repertoires in COVID-19. About the research overall: The United States, Italy and Spain supplied acute and convalescent COVID-19 samples. PBMCs, B-cell-depleted T cells, or T cells provided the cDNA or gDNA that made up the material.

Germline V gene lookup returns CDR1 LGHDT and CDR2 YNNKEL (reference sequence). The V gene end was trimmed by 1 base and the J gene end by 1 base; junction bases not matched to a gene: 2. This CDR3 has 15 residues. Assay used: immunoSEQ multiplex PCR; TCRdb lists only in-frame clones, some missing. Among fewer than 400,000 clones, roughly 87% were seen once, and the ten largest hold around 10%. V usage is TRBV3-1 (or the pseudogene TRBV3-2) and J usage is TRBJ2-3; 7 bases line up with TRBD1. This TCR was recovered from a woman aged 18 to 35 who had recovered from COVID-19. Sequencing used PBMCs or T cells enriched from blood (not recorded which). The CDR3 region has the DNA TGTGCCAGCAGCCAAGGACAGGGTGGCACAGATACGCAGTATTTT. This encodes CASSQGQGGTDTQYF.